Below, 26 T cell receptor beta chains from the same sample are listed, as sequenced in a study of T cells in Graves' hyperthyroidism and ophthalmopathy. Using RNA transcripts as the source, TCR beta CDR3 regions were amplified. The HTBI primer set served for first-round RT-PCR of the TCR CDR3. TCRdb analysed the multiplex PCR reads with MiXCR anew, one entry per CDR3 protein. The table includes some 440,000 distinct CDR3 sequences, more than 15% detected once. The sample was blood. Every receptor here comes from a woman under 30 with Graves' hyperthyroidism.

The chain combines TRBV4-1 with TRBJ1-1; no definite D call. The CDR3 is 15 amino acids. V lost 2 bases to trimming and J lost 3 bases, with 13 bases between them. The germline V gene encodes CDR1 MGHRA and CDR2 YSYEKL. As DNA, the CDR3 is TGCGCCAGCAGCCAATCCAGGATGAGTTACACTGAAGCTTTCTTT. This encodes CASSQSRMSYTEAFF.

This clonotype was observed at least ten times. This chain uses TRBV9 with TRBJ2-3, with D possibly matching TRBD2 (6 bases). Trimming stripped 3 bases from V and 6 bases from J, with 11 bases between. This CDR3 comprises 13 residues. Per germline, CDR1 SGDLS and CDR2 YYNGEE. The CDR3 nucleotides are TGTGCCAGCAGCGCCGGAGGGGTGGATACGCAGTATTTT. Amino acid sequence: CASSAGGVDTQYF.

There are a few counts of this clonotype. The genes are TRBV14 and TRBJ2-6, with no clear D. Trimming cost V 0 bases and J 3 bases, with 6 bases left between them. Germline values: CDR1 SGHDN, CDR2 FVKESK. The CDR3 runs to 15 residues. This CDR3 reads CASSQDVGGANVLTF. Here the CDR3 DNA reads TGTGCCAGCAGCCAAGATGTCGGTGGGGCCAACGTCCTGACTTTC.

This clonotype was seen at least ten times. This chain connects TRBV10-3 to TRBJ2-3; D gene uncertain. Trimming shortened V by 2 bases and J by 4 bases, and 4 bases separated the two germline ends. Germline CDR1 and CDR2: ENHRY and SYGVKD. The CDR3 totals 12 residues. In DNA form, the CDR3 reads TGTGCCATCAGTGAGATGGCAGATACGCAGTATTTT. Encoded protein: CAISEMADTQYF.

This clonotype was counted between two and nine times. The chain has TRBV30 and TRBJ2-3; D tentatively reads TRBD1 or TRBD2 (5 bases each). V dropped 0 bases and J dropped 9 bases, with 10 bases sitting between them. The CDR3 is 12 amino acids. Germline V gene sequence: CDR1 GTSNPN, CDR2 SVGIG (reference sequence). This CDR3 reads CAWSVDGDTQYF. Here the CDR3 DNA reads TGTGCCTGGAGTGTCGACGGGGACACGCAGTATTTT.

This clonotype was seen many times. The chain links TRBV30 to TRBJ2-5, with TRBD2 identical over 9 bases. Losses at the gene ends were 3 bases for V and 4 bases for J; bases not matched to a gene: 12. The CDR3 sequence is 16 residues long. CDR1 and CDR2 (germline): GTSNPN, SVGIG (reference sequence). The CDR3 bases are TGTGCCTGGAGGCTGGGGCTAGCGGGGCAAGGAGAGACCCAGTACTTC. Protein sequence: CAWRLGLAGQGETQYF.

This clonotype has a count of ten or more. The CDR3 loop is CSGADRDRGIGEQFF. The CDR3 DNA is TGCAGTGGGGCTGACCGGGACAGGGGTATCGGTGAGCAGTTCTTC. The genes are TRBV20-1 and TRBJ2-1; 10 bases agree with TRBD1. Germline CDR1 is DFQATT and CDR2 is SNEGSKA (reference sequence). CDR3 length: 15 amino acids. V dropped 7 bases and J dropped 9; count of bases not matched to a gene: 15.

The sample holds many counts of this clonotype. The CDR3 sequence: CASSTGQGRNEKLFF. The CDR3 region has the DNA TGTGCCAGTAGTACGGGACAAGGGCGTAATGAAAAACTGTTTTTT. V and J are TRBV19 and TRBJ1-4; weak D call: TRBD1 (6 bases). Trimming took off 4 bases at V and 4 bases at J, with 13 bases between the two ends. CDR3 size: 15 residues. Germline-derived CDR1 and CDR2 are LNHDA and SQIVND (reference sequence).

The chain combines TRBV19 with TRBJ2-1; no definite D call. V gave up 1 base and J gave up 6 bases, with 4 bases separating them. CDR1 is LNHDA, CDR2 SQIVND, per germline (reference sequence). CDR3 size: 12 residues. CDR3 loop: CASSIVRNEQFF. The CDR3 region has the DNA TGTGCCAGTAGTATAGTACGCAATGAGCAGTTCTTC.

This clonotype was detected many times. The chain links TRBV18 to TRBJ1-2, with 7 bases lining up with TRBD1. The CDR3 is 12 amino acids. Germline V CDR1 and CDR2: KGHSH, LQKENI. With 4 bases clipped from V and 4 bases from J, the junction kept 0 bases outside the gene matches. The DNA for the CDR3 is TGTGCCAGCTCACGGGACAGCTATGGCTACACCTTC. Translated, it gives CASSRDSYGYTF.

The chain has TRBV6-1 and TRBJ1-5; 7 bases are a match to TRBD1. The CDR3 has 14 amino acids. Trimming at V came to 6 bases and at J to 4 bases, leaving 6 bases not matched to a gene. The germline V gene has CDR1 MNHNS and CDR2 SASEGT. The CDR3 nucleotides are TGTGCCAGCAGGGGACAGTTTACTAATCAGCCCCAGCATTTT. Its protein is CASRGQFTNQPQHF.

The V gene is TRBV9, the J gene TRBJ2-3; 8 positions agree with TRBD2. This CDR3 has 14 residues. With V trimmed by 3 bases and J by 4 bases, 4 bases remained unmatched. CDR1 is SGDLS and CDR2 is YYNGEE in the germline V gene. CDR3 sequence: CASSALTSADTQYF. As DNA, the CDR3 is TGTGCCAGCAGCGCACTGACTAGCGCAGATACGCAGTATTTT.

Only a few counts were recorded for this clonotype. This chain connects TRBV25-1 to TRBJ1-2; perhaps TRBD1 as D (6 bases). Germline V gene lookup returns CDR1 MGHDK and CDR2 SYGVNS. The V and J ends lost 6 bases and 8 bases respectively, with 13 bases between them. The CDR3 length is 12 residues. CDR3 in amino acids: CASRQGGKGYTF. The DNA for the CDR3 is TGTGCCAGCAGACAGGGTGGTAAAGGCTACACCTTC.

This clonotype has a handful of counts. The J gene is TRBJ2-1, the V gene TRBV6-1; D unresolved. This CDR3 has 13 amino acids. Germline CDR1 reads MNHNS; CDR2 reads SASEGT. V dropped 5 bases and J dropped 5 bases, with 10 bases sitting between them. DNA of the CDR3: TGTGCCAGCAGTATCGGAGCCGACAATGAGCAGTTCTTC. It codes for CASSIGADNEQFF.

In this sample, this clonotype turned up many times. The rearrangement uses TRBV10-2 and TRBJ1-2, with 11 bases lining up with TRBD1. V gave up 8 bases and J gave up 7 bases; unmatched junction bases: 6. The CDR3 length is 13 residues. Germline CDR1 reads WSHSY; CDR2 reads SAAADI. DNA for the CDR3: TGCGCCAGCGGAGGACAGGGGGCGATTGGCTACACCTTC. The encoded protein is CASGGQGAIGYTF.

This sequence joins TRBV7-2 and TRBJ2-7; 12 bases are shared with TRBD2. Germline V CDR1 and CDR2: SGHTA, FQGNSA. The length of the CDR3 is 15 residues. Losses at the gene ends were 5 bases for V and 6 bases for J; bases not matched to a gene: 8. This CDR3 is CASSAGLAGRGEQYF. The DNA for the CDR3 is TGTGCCAGCAGCGCCGGACTAGCGGGAAGGGGCGAGCAGTACTTC.

This clonotype was picked up many times. The chain links TRBV12-3 or TRBV12-4 to TRBJ1-5, with D perhaps matching TRBD1 (6 bases). With 3 bases removed from V and 2 bases from J, the gap between germline ends came to 14 bases. The length of the CDR3 is 16 residues. The DNA for the CDR3 is TGTGCCAGCAGTTTCTCAGGGGCTGGGGGCAATCAGCCCCAGCATTTT. Translating gives CASSFSGAGGNQPQHF.

The chain links TRBV5-4 to TRBJ2-7; TRBD2 matches at 9 bases. CDR1 and CDR2 from the germline V gene are SGHNT and YYREEE (reference sequence). There are 17 residues in the CDR3. The J segment lost 2 bases and the V segment lost 0 bases, leaving 9 bases of the junction unmatched. CDR3 protein: CASSLGGLAGSAYEQYF. As DNA, the CDR3 is TGTGCCAGCAGCTTGGGGGGCCTAGCGGGATCGGCCTACGAGCAGTACTTC.

At least ten counts were recorded for this clonotype. The CDR3 DNA reads TGCGCCAGCAGCCCTAACGGAGAGACCCAGTACTTC. This codes for CASSPNGETQYF. The gene calls are TRBV4-1 and TRBJ2-5; D unclear. Trimming removed 4 bases at V and 4 bases at J, with 7 bases between. Per the germline V gene, CDR1 is MGHRA and CDR2 is YSYEKL. The CDR3 has 12 residues.

This clonotype was recorded at least ten times. The gene calls are TRBV5-8 and TRBJ1-2, with D unresolved. Germline CDR1 reads SGHTS; CDR2 reads YDEGEE. V was trimmed by 1 base and J by 0 bases, leaving 10 bases between them. CDR3 length: 15 residues. CDR3 in DNA: TGTGCCAGCAGCTTGTTGGCAGCCACTAACTATGGCTACACCTTC. It codes for CASSLLAATNYGYTF.

This clonotype was seen many times. V gene TRBV19 combines with J gene TRBJ1-1; the match to TRBD1 covers 8 bases. Trimming removed 7 bases from V and 0 bases from J; junction bases left unmatched: 7. CDR3 size: 15 residues. Germline V gene lookup returns CDR1 LNHDA and CDR2 SQIVND (reference sequence). As DNA, the CDR3 is TGTGCCAGTACCCCGGGACAGGCTTTGAACACTGAAGCTTTCTTT. Its protein is CASTPGQALNTEAFF.

This clonotype has ten or more counts. The chain uses TRBV7-6 and TRBJ2-7; D is uncertain. The germline CDR1 and CDR2 sequences are SGHVS and FNYEAQ. The V end was cut by 1 base, the J end by 7 bases, with 17 bases between. The CDR3 has 15 residues. Here the CDR3 reads CASSLVLSPQREQYF. In DNA, the CDR3 is TGTGCCAGCAGCTTAGTTCTTAGCCCCCAGCGTGAGCAGTACTTC. Together with reference TRBV7-6 and TRBJ2-7, the CDR3 gives the full variable domain: GAGVSQSPRYKVTKRGQDVALRCDPISGHVSLYWYRQALGQGPEFLTYFNYEAQQDKSGLPNDRFSAERPEGSISTLTIQRTEQRDSAMYRCASSLVLSPQREQYFGPGTRLTVT.

Turning to this clonotype: A read error may explain this, as a much larger clone is one base away. This chain joins TRBV5-8 and TRBJ2-7; TRBD1 matches at 8 bases. Germline V CDR1 and CDR2: SGHTS, YDEGEE. The CDR3 loop spans 15 amino acids. The CDR3 DNA follows: TGTGCCGGCAGCTTGGGCAGGGGGCGCTCCTACGAGCAGTACTTC. This codes for CAGSLGRGRSYEQYF.

This clonotype came up many times. The chain couples TRBV5-1 to TRBJ1-2, with 9 bases that match TRBD1. The junction had 7 bases not matched to a gene; V was cut back by 5 bases and J by 5 bases. CDR1 and CDR2 (germline): SGHRS, YFSETQ. CDR3 length equals 14 residues. As DNA, the CDR3 is TGCGCCAGCAGATGGACAGGGGATAATTATGGCTACACCTTC. Translating gives CASRWTGDNYGYTF.

Many counts were recorded for this clonotype. The gene calls are TRBV5-5 and TRBJ2-7; 10 nucleotides align to TRBD1. J was trimmed by 5 bases and V by 3 bases; bases with no gene match: 5. Germline V gives CDR1 SGHKS, CDR2 YYEKEE (reference sequence). This CDR3 spans 14 amino acids. The CDR3 region has the DNA TGTGCCAGCAGCTCCCGGACAGGGGGGCACGAGCAGTACTTC. Translated: CASSSRTGGHEQYF.

This chain uses TRBV6-1 with TRBJ2-7, with 7 bases identical to TRBD1. The CDR3 contains 15 residues. Germline loops: CDR1 MNHNS, CDR2 SASEGT. V was pared by 2 bases and J by 4 bases, with 8 bases of the junction left unmatched. The CDR3 loop is CASSEQEGGPYEQYF. CDR3 nucleotide sequence: TGTGCCAGCAGTGAACAGGAAGGGGGCCCTTACGAGCAGTACTTC.